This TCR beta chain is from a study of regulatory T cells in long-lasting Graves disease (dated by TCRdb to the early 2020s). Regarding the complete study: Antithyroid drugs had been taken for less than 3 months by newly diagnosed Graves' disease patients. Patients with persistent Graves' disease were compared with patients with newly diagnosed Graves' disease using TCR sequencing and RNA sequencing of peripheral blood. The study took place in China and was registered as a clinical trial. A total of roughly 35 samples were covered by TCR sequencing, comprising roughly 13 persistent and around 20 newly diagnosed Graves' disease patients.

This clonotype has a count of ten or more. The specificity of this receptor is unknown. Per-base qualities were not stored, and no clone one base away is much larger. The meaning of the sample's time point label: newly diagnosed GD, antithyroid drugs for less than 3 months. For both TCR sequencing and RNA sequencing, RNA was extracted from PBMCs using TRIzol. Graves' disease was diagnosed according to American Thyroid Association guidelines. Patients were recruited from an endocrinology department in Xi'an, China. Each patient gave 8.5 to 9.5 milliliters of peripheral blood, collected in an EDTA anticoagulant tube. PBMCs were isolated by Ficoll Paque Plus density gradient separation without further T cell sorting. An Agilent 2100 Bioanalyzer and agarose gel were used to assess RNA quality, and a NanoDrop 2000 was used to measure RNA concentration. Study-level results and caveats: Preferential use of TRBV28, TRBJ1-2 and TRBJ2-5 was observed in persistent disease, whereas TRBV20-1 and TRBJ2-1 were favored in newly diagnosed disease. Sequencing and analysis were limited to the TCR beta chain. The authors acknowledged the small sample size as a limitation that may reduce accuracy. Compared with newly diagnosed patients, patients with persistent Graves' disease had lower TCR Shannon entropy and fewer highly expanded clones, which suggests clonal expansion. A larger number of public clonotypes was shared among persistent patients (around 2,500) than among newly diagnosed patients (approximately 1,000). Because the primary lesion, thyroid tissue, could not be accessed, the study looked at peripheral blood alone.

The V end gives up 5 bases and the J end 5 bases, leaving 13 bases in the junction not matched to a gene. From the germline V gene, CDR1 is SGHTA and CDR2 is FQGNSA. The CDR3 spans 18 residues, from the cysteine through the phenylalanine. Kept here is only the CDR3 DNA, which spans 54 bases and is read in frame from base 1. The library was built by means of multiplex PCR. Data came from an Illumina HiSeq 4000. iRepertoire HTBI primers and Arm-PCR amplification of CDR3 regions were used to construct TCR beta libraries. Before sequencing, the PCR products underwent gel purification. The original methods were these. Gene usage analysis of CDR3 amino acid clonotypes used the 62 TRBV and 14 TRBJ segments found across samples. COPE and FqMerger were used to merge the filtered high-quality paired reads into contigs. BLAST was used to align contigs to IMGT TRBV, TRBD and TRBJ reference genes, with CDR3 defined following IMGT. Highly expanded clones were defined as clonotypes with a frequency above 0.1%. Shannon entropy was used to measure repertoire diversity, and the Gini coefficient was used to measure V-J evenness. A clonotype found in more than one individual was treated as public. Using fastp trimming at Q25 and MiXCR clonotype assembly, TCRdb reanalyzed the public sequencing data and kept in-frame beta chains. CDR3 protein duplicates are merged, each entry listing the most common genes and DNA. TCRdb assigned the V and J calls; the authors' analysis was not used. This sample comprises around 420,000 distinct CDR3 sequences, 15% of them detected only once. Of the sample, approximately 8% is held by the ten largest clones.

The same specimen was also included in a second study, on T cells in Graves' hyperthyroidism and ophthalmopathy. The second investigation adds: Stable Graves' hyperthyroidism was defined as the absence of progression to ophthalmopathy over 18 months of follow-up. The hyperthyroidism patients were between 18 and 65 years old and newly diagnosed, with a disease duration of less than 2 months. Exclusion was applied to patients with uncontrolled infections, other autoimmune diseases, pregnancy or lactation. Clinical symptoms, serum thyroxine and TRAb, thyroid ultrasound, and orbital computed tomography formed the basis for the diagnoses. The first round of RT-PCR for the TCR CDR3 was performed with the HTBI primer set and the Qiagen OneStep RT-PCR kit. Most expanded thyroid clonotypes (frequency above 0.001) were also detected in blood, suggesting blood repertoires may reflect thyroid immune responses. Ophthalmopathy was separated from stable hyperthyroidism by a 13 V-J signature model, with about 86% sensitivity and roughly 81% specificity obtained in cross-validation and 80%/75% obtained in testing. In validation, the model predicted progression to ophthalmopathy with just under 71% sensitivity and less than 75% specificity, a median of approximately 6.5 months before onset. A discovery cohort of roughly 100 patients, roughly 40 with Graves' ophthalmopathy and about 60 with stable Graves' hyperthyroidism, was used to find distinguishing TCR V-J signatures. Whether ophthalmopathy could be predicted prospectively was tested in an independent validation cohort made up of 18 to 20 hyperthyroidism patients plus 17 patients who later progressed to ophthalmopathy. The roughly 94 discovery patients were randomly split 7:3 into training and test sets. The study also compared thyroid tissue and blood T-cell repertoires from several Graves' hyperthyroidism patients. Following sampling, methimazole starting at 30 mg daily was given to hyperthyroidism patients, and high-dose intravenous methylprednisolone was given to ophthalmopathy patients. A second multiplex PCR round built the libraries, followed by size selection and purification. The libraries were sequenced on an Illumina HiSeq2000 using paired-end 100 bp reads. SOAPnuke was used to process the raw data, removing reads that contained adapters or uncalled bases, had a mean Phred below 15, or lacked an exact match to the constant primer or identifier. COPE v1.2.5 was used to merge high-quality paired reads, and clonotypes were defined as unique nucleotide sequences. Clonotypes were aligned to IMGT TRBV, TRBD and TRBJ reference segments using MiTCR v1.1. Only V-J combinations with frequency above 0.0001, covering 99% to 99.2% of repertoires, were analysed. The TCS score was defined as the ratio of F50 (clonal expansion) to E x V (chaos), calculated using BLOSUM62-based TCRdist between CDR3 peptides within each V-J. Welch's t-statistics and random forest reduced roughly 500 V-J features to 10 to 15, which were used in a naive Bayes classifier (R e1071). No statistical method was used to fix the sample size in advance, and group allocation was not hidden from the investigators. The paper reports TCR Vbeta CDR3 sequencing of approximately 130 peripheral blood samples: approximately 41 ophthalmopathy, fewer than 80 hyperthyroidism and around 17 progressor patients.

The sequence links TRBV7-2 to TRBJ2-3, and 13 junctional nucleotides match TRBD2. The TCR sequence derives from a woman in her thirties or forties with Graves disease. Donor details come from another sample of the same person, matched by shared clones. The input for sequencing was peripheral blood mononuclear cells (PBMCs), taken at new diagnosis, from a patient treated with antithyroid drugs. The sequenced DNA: TGTGCCAGCAGCCCCAATCCCGGGACTAGCGGGATTAAAGATACGCAGTATTTT. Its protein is CASSPNPGTSGIKDTQYF.